This entry lists 7 T cell receptor beta chains sequenced from one sample in a study of T cell responses to AZD1222 COVID-19 vaccine. Profiling relied on immunoSEQ multiplex PCR, and the TCRdb table lists in-frame clones only, not all of them. The table shows about 140,000 clones, with roughly 92% occurring only once. The sample in question was peripheral blood, obtained on day 0 of AZD1222 vaccination. Receptors were obtained from an adult in good health.

The chain links TRBV2 to TRBJ2-5; 8 bases fit TRBD1. J gave up 2 bases and V 4 bases, and 6 bases lay outside the gene matches. CDR1 is SNHLY and CDR2 is FYNNEI in the germline V gene. CDR3 length: 15 residues. CDR3 loop: CASSGTGTMQETQYF. The CDR3 DNA reads as TGTGCCAGCAGTGGGACAGGGACGATGCAAGAGACCCAGTACTTC.

The genes are TRBV5-8 and TRBJ1-2; 9 bases match TRBD1. The V segment lost 0 bases and the J segment 7 bases; nucleotides outside the gene matches: 13. CDR1 SGHTS and CDR2 YDEGEE come from the germline V gene. The CDR3 is made up of 17 amino acids. In nucleotides, the CDR3 is TGTGCCAGCAGCTTGGAAGGCGGGGACAGGGCGTGGAGTGGCTACACCTTC. Protein product: CASSLEGGDRAWSGYTF.

This rearrangement joins TRBV6-5 to TRBJ2-1; TRBD1 aligns across 10 bases. Germline loops: CDR1 MNHEY, CDR2 SVGAGI. The CDR3 sequence is 15 residues long. The trim removed 6 bases at V and 4 bases at J, leaving 6 bases unmatched. The CDR3 bases are TGTGCCAGCAGGGGACAGGGGTTCGTATACAATGAGCAGTTCTTC. Translating gives CASRGQGFVYNEQFF.

The rearrangement uses TRBV6-5 and TRBJ2-1, with D possibly being TRBD1 (5 bases). CDR3 size: 13 residues. Trimming cost V 5 bases and J 3 bases, with 8 bases left between them. The germline V gene has CDR1 MNHEY and CDR2 SVGAGI. For the CDR3, the DNA is TGTGCCAGCAGTCCCGACAGCTACAATGAGCAGTTCTTC. This codes for CASSPDSYNEQFF.

The rearrangement links TRBV28 to TRBJ1-4; TRBD1 is a possible D gene (6 bases). Germline lookup yields CDR1 MDHEN and CDR2 SYDVKM. The CDR3 consists of 16 residues. Trimming cost V 3 bases and J 3 bases, with 14 bases left between them. The CDR3 region is CASSLRGGAANEKLFF. CDR3 in DNA: TGTGCCAGCAGTTTGAGAGGGGGAGCGGCTAATGAAAAACTGTTTTTT.

Here the CDR3 DNA reads TGTGCCAGCAGTTTCAGGGCTCAAGAGACCCAGTACTTC. Amino acids: CASSFRAQETQYF. The chain uses TRBV27 and TRBJ2-5; TRBD1 is a possible D gene (5 bases). The V gene lost 3 bases and the J gene lost 2 bases, with 7 bases spanning the gap. Looked up from germline, CDR1 is MNHEY and CDR2 is SMNVEV (reference sequence). The CDR3 contains 13 residues.

The chain is built from TRBV5-4 and TRBJ2-1, with D maybe TRBD2 (6 bases). CDR3 length: 13 residues. Trimming left V 1 base short and J 8 bases short, with 10 bases between. Germline CDR1 is SGHNT and CDR2 is YYREEE (reference sequence). Here the CDR3 DNA reads TGTGCCAGCAGCTTGTTTAGCGGCGATGAGCAGTTCTTC. Translation: CASSLFSGDEQFF.